This TCR beta chain comes out of a study of T cells in Graves' hyperthyroidism and ophthalmopathy. Study conclusions and caveats: Among clonotypes expanded in thyroid above 0.001, most were also found in blood.

The CDR3 regions of TCR beta were amplified from RNA transcripts. An initial round of RT-PCR targeting the TCR CDR3 relied on the HTBI primer set. TCRdb analysed the multiplex PCR reads with MiXCR anew, one entry per CDR3 protein. The sample lists almost 250,000 distinct CDR3 sequences, approximately 24% occurring once. V gave up 0 bases and J gave up 8 bases, with 17 bases separating them. This CDR3 region has 15 residues. Germline V gene data show CDR1 as SGHRS and CDR2 as YFSETQ. This clonotype was counted at least ten times. Its antigen remains unknown. Sequenced input: blood. The genes are TRBV5-1 and TRBJ1-1; weak D call: TRBD1 (6 bases). This receptor was taken from a woman between 35 and 50 years old with Graves' ophthalmopathy. The CDR3 nucleotides read TGCGCCAGCAGCTTGGCGGGGGGCGGGTTCCAAGAAGCTTTCTTT. Encoded protein: CASSLAGGGFQEAFF. The variable domain in full, with the rest retrieved from reference TRBV5-1 and TRBJ1-1, is KAGVTQTPRYLIKTRGQQVTLSCSPISGHRSVSWYQQTPGQGLQFLFEYFSETQRNKGNFPGRFSGRQFSNSRSEMNVSTLELGDSALYLCASSLAGGGFQEAFFGQGTRLTVV.